The entry below gives a single T cell receptor beta chain sequence along with its context. The antigen remains unidentified. The source of the sample is a study of shared clonotypes between healthy human individuals. Study information: Participating donors consisted of a couple of women and a few men aged 18 to 49.

General observations from the study: Generation probabilities were higher for clonotypes shared across all four sorted-subset donors than for unshared ones.

Profiling relied on immunoSEQ multiplex PCR, and the TCRdb table lists in-frame clones only, not all of them. The data show 2 million to 2.5 million clones, roughly 93% seen once. The sequenced sample was naive CD4+ T cells from PBMCs. The subset was: CD45RA+ positively selected. The source is a man between 18 and 35 years old in good health. Some clones in this sample may be carry-over from other donors' samples.

The CDR3 region has the DNA TGTGCCAGCAGCCCGAACCCGGGACACGAAAATAACGACTACGAGCAGTACTTC. Protein sequence: CASSPNPGHENNDYEQYF. The chain carries TRBV7-9 and TRBJ2-7; a weak D match, TRBD1 (6 bases). Germline V gene lookup returns CDR1 SEHNR and CDR2 FQNEAQ (reference sequence). The CDR3 covers 18 residues. Trimming pared 5 bases from V and 3 bases from J, leaving 26 bases between. Drawing the rest from reference TRBV7-9 and TRBJ2-7, the complete variable domain is DTGVSQNPRHKITKRGQNVTFRCDPISEHNRLYWYRQTLGQGPEFLTYFQNEAQLEKSRLLSDRFSAERPKGSFSTLEIQRTEQGDSAMYLCASSPNPGHENNDYEQYFGPGTRLTVT.